One sample yielded the 23 T cell receptor beta chains listed below, sequenced in a study of shared clonotypes between healthy human individuals. Terminally differentiated effector memory CD45RA+ cells were left out of the naive CD8 fraction, which was CD45RO-negative and positively selected for CCR7. Some clones are missing from TCRdb's copy, which holds only in-frame ones; the method was immunoSEQ multiplex PCR. The repertoire holds hundreds of thousands of clones, with around 90% as singletons. Input material: naive CD8+ T cells sorted from blood. These receptors were taken from a man aged 25 to 40 in good health.

In this sample, this clone turned up once. This rearrangement joins TRBV18 to TRBJ1-4, with D possibly matching TRBD1 (5 bases). Germline V gives CDR1 KGHSH, CDR2 LQKENI. The germline V and J ends were trimmed by 4 bases and 5 bases, with 11 bases remaining between them. The CDR3 consists of 14 residues. CDR3 nucleotides: TGTGCCAGCTCACGTGGCAGGGCGAATGAAAAACTGTTTTTT. Its translation: CASSRGRANEKLFF.

This sequence joins TRBV29-1 and TRBJ1-4; D uncertain. The germline V and J ends were trimmed by 4 bases and 0 bases, with 12 bases remaining between them. CDR3 length: 15 amino acids. Germline V lookup: CDR1 SQVTM, CDR2 ANQGSEA. The CDR3 region has the DNA TGCAGCGTTGTTGATGGAGCGGCAACTAATGAAAAACTGTTTTTT. Protein product: CSVVDGAATNEKLFF. The variable domain in full, completed from reference TRBV29-1 and TRBJ1-4, reads SAVISQKPSRDICQRGTSLTIQCQVDSQVTMMFWYRQQPGQSLTLIATANQGSEATYESGFVIDKFPISRPNLTFSTLTVSNMSPEDSSIYLCSVVDGAATNEKLFFGSGTQLSVL.

The rearrangement joins TRBV6-1 to TRBJ2-1, with 14 bases aligning to TRBD2. The CDR3 consists of 13 residues. V lost 6 bases and J lost 15; bases outside the gene matches: 7. From germline, CDR1 is MNHNS and CDR2 SASEGT. CDR3 DNA: TGTGCCAGCAGCTCGACTAGCGGGAGGGAGTCGTTCTTC. Protein: CASSSTSGRESFF.

The chain couples TRBV4-1 to TRBJ2-3; no clear D. The CDR3 sequence is 16 residues long. CDR1 and CDR2 (germline): MGHRA, YSYEKL. V was cut by 1 base and J by 0 bases, with 11 bases left in between. CDR3 protein: CASSQAQFPSTDTQYF. The CDR3 region has the DNA TGCGCCAGCAGCCAAGCACAGTTCCCGAGCACAGATACGCAGTATTTT.

The chain uses TRBV7-9 and TRBJ1-1, with D unclear. CDR3 length equals 12 residues. Trimming cost V 3 bases and J 8 bases, with 10 bases left between them. Germline CDR1 SEHNR, CDR2 FQNEAQ (reference sequence). CDR3 coding DNA: TGTGCCAGCAGCTTCACGGAGGGAGAAGCTTTCTTT. Residues: CASSFTEGEAFF. Full variable domain (rest looked up from reference TRBV7-9 and TRBJ1-1): DTGVSQNPRHKITKRGQNVTFRCDPISEHNRLYWYRQTLGQGPEFLTYFQNEAQLEKSRLLSDRFSAERPKGSFSTLEIQRTEQGDSAMYLCASSFTEGEAFFGQGTRLTVV.

The chain uses TRBV25-1 and TRBJ2-7, with TRBD2 matching over 10 bases. The germline CDR1 and CDR2 sequences are MGHDK and SYGVNS. The CDR3 is 16 residues long. J was trimmed by 4 bases and V by 0 bases; bases with no gene match: 6. CDR3 sequence (DNA): TGTGCCAGCAGTGAATATAGACTAGCGGGCGGATACGAGCAGTACTTC. This gives the protein CASSEYRLAGGYEQYF.

The J gene is TRBJ2-5, the V gene TRBV7-9; a weak D match, TRBD2 (5 bases). V dropped 4 bases and J dropped 1 base, with 13 bases sitting between them. The V gene's germline CDR1 is SEHNR and CDR2 FQNEAQ (reference sequence). CDR3 size: 15 residues. This CDR3 reads CASSSGAESQETQYF. DNA for the CDR3: TGTGCCAGCAGCTCCGGAGCGGAGTCCCAAGAGACCCAGTACTTC.

This chain joins TRBV7-2 and TRBJ2-2; 7 bases are shared with TRBD1. Germline values: CDR1 SGHTA, CDR2 FQGNSA. The CDR3 sequence is 16 residues long. V lost 3 bases, J lost 4 bases, and 8 bases stayed unmatched. CDR3: CASSLPGQHITGELFF. The CDR3 DNA reads as TGTGCCAGCAGCTTGCCGGGACAGCATATCACCGGGGAGCTGTTTTTT.

The rearrangement links TRBV19 to TRBJ1-1, with a possible D match to TRBD1 (6 bases). Germline V lookup: CDR1 LNHDA, CDR2 SQIVND (reference sequence). With 7 bases removed from V and 3 bases from J, the gap between germline ends came to 15 bases. The CDR3 has 14 residues. The CDR3 coding sequence is TGTGCCAGTACAACAGGGTATCTCGACACTGAAGCTTTCTTT. The encoded protein is CASTTGYLDTEAFF.

This sequence joins TRBV21-1 and TRBJ1-5; no DNA check was done on the table's D call, TRBD1. TRBV21-1 is deemed a pseudogene. CDR3 length: 14 residues. For the CDR3, the DNA is TGTGCCAGCAGCTTCAGGACAGGGCTTCAGCCCCAGCATTTT. Protein: CASSFRTGLQPQHF.

This rearrangement joins TRBV6-1 to TRBJ1-5, with D hard to call. The germline V gene encodes CDR1 MNHNS and CDR2 SASEGT. V lost 1 base, J lost 2 bases, and 15 bases lay in between. This CDR3 comprises 17 residues. In DNA, the CDR3 is TGTGCCAGCAGTGAAGATCGGGCGGGCATAGGCAATCAGCCCCAGCATTTT. Amino acid sequence: CASSEDRAGIGNQPQHF.

V and J are TRBV5-4 and TRBJ2-2; D may be TRBD2 (5 bases). The CDR3 is 15 amino acids. V was trimmed by 5 bases and J by 6 bases, leaving 17 bases between them. Germline CDR1 is SGHNT and CDR2 is YYREEE (reference sequence). The CDR3 spells CASSSDSALSGELFF. Written as DNA, the CDR3 is TGTGCCAGCAGTTCGGACTCAGCTCTTTCCGGGGAGCTGTTTTTT.

The chain couples TRBV19 to TRBJ2-2, with 14 bases matching TRBD2. With V trimmed by 8 bases and J by 3 bases, 8 bases remained unmatched. Germline loops: CDR1 LNHDA, CDR2 SQIVND (reference sequence). This CDR3 has 17 residues. CDR3 coding DNA: TGTGCCAGTCGACAGGGACTAGCGGGAGCCGACACCGGGGAGCTGTTTTTT. This sequence encodes CASRQGLAGADTGELFF.

This chain links TRBV11-2 with TRBJ2-5; D gene ambiguous. The CDR3 runs to 11 residues. V was shortened by 1 base and J by 7 bases, with 4 bases between the two germline ends. CDR1 and CDR2 (germline): SGHAT, FQNNGV. This CDR3 reads CASSLGLTQYF. In DNA form, the CDR3 reads TGTGCCAGCAGCTTAGGTCTGACCCAGTACTTC.

The chain combines TRBV7-9 with TRBJ1-5; perhaps TRBD1 as D (5 bases). Trimming took off 5 bases at V and 9 bases at J, with 17 bases between the two ends. The germline CDR1 and CDR2 sequences are SEHNR and FQNEAQ (reference sequence). The CDR3 is made up of 14 amino acids. This CDR3 is CASSNGGLDRPQHF. The CDR3 DNA sequence: TGTGCCAGCAGCAACGGGGGTCTAGATCGGCCCCAGCATTTT. The whole variable domain, remainder taken from reference TRBV7-9 and TRBJ1-5, is DTGVSQNPRHKITKRGQNVTFRCDPISEHNRLYWYRQTLGQGPEFLTYFQNEAQLEKSRLLSDRFSAERPKGSFSTLEIQRTEQGDSAMYLCASSNGGLDRPQHFGDGTRLSIL.

This chain joins TRBV7-9 and TRBJ1-2; tentative D call: TRBD1 (5 bases). V lost 2 bases, J lost 5 bases, and 12 bases lay in between. This CDR3 region has 14 residues. The V gene's germline CDR1 is SEHNR and CDR2 FQNEAQ (reference sequence). The CDR3 region is CASSLSTGGYGYTF. The CDR3 nucleotides read TGTGCCAGCAGCTTAAGCACGGGGGGGTATGGCTACACCTTC.

A word on this clone: The same CDR3 is also encoded by other DNA sequences in this sample. The chain couples TRBV29-1 to TRBJ2-2; the D call may be TRBD1 or TRBD2 (5 bases each). In germline, CDR1 is SQVTM, CDR2 ANQGSEA. The ends were cut back, 4 bases at V and 2 bases at J, with 8 bases in the middle. The CDR3 has 13 amino acids. Here the CDR3 reads CSVGGPNTGELFF. CDR3 coding DNA: TGCAGCGTTGGGGGACCAAACACCGGGGAGCTGTTTTTT.

Written as DNA, the CDR3 is TGTGCCAGCAGTTCACACCTCAGGGGATGGAACACTGAAGCTTTCTTT. This translates into CASSSHLRGWNTEAFF. This chain links TRBV28 with TRBJ1-1; D possibly corresponds to TRBD1 (6 bases). Germline CDR1 reads MDHEN; CDR2 reads SYDVKM. The CDR3 contains 16 residues. The V and J ends lost 4 bases and 1 base respectively, with 16 bases between them. The whole variable domain, remainder taken from reference TRBV28 and TRBJ1-1, is DVKVTQSSRYLVKRTGEKVFLECVQDMDHENMFWYRQDPGLGLRLIYFSYDVKMKEKGDIPEGYSVSREKKERFSLILESASTNQTSMYLCASSSHLRGWNTEAFFGQGTRLTVV.

This clone was counted once. Distinct nucleotide sequences in the sample also encode this CDR3. The rearrangement links TRBV27 to TRBJ2-2; D is unresolved. The germline V and J ends were trimmed by 5 bases and 1 base, with 8 bases remaining between them. From germline, CDR1 is MNHEY and CDR2 SMNVEV (reference sequence). The CDR3 has 14 residues. As DNA, the CDR3 is TGTGCCAGCAGTCCTGGGCAGAACACCGGGGAGCTGTTTTTT. It translates to CASSPGQNTGELFF.

This clone was counted many times. This chain links TRBV10-3 with TRBJ2-7; a weak D match, TRBD1 (5 bases). The germline gives CDR1 ENHRY, CDR2 SYGVKD. This CDR3 spans 12 amino acids. Between the trimmed V and J ends, which lost 10 bases and 1 base, there was a span of 11 bases. The CDR3 reads CATSDNSYEQYF. The CDR3 nucleotides read TGTGCCACCTCGGACAATTCCTACGAGCAGTACTTC.

This clone was seen just once. The J gene is TRBJ2-5, the V gene TRBV7-8; D possibly corresponds to TRBD1 (5 bases). CDR3 length equals 14 residues. CDR1 and CDR2 (germline): SGHVS, FQNEAQ. Trimming stripped 4 bases from V and 4 bases from J, with 13 bases between. As DNA, the CDR3 is TGTGCCAGCAGCTCGACCGACAGAGGAGAGACCCAGTACTTC. Translating gives CASSSTDRGETQYF.

The chain is built from TRBV5-5 and TRBJ1-1, with a tentative D call TRBD1 (5 bases). Germline loops: CDR1 SGHKS, CDR2 YYEKEE (reference sequence). CDR3 length equals 15 residues. Between the trimmed V and J ends, which lost 0 bases and 0 bases, there was a span of 9 bases. The CDR3 nucleotides read TGTGCCAGCAGCTTGGGGGGGAACCTGAACACTGAAGCTTTCTTT. The encoded protein is CASSLGGNLNTEAFF.

In this sample, this clone turned up once. The rearrangement joins TRBV14 to TRBJ2-1; tentatively, D is TRBD2 (5 bases). Germline CDR1 SGHDN, CDR2 FVKESK. The CDR3 runs 14 residues. V shed 2 bases and J shed 6 bases, with 11 bases lying between them. In DNA form, the CDR3 reads TGTGCCAGCAGCCAACCCCGAGGGCGCAATGAGCAGTTCTTC. Its translation is CASSQPRGRNEQFF.